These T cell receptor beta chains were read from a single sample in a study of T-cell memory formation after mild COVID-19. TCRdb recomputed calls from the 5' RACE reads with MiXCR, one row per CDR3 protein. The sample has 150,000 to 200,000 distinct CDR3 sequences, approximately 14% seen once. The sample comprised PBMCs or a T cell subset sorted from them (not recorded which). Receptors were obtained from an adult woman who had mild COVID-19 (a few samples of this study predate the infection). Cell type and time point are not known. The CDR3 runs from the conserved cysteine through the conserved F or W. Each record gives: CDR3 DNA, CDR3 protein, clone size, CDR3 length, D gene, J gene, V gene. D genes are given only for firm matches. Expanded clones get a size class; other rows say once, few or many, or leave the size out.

CDR3nt: TGCAGTGCTAGTCGGGTGGGCAGGGCCCACACCGGGGAGCTGTTTTTT; CDR3aa: CSASRVGRAHTGELFF; abundance: few; len: 16; d_gene: .; j_gene: TRBJ2-2; v_gene: TRBV20-1
CDR3nt: TGTGCCAGCAGCTCTATCACCGGGACGCCCTACAATGAGCAGTTCTTC; CDR3aa: CASSSITGTPYNEQFF; abundance: .; len: 16; d_gene: .; j_gene: TRBJ2-1; v_gene: TRBV7-2
CDR3nt: TGCGCCAGCAGCTTGGAAGACAGGGTATCCGCTCCTCGATACTTC; CDR3aa: CASSLEDRVSAPRYF; abundance: few; len: 15; d_gene: TRBD1; j_gene: TRBJ2-5; v_gene: TRBV5-1
CDR3nt: TGTGCCAGCAGCGTAAGGAGGGCGGGTGAAGCTTTCTTT; CDR3aa: CASSVRRAGEAFF; abundance: .; len: 13; d_gene: .; j_gene: TRBJ1-1; v_gene: TRBV9
CDR3nt: TGTGCCAGCACGACCGTCGGTCTAAATGAGCAGTTCTTC; CDR3aa: CASTTVGLNEQFF; abundance: .; len: 13; d_gene: .; j_gene: TRBJ2-1; v_gene: TRBV2
CDR3nt: TGCGCCAGCAAGGATCTAGCCAAAAACATTCAGTACTTC; CDR3aa: CASKDLAKNIQYF; abundance: .; len: 13; d_gene: .; j_gene: TRBJ2-4; v_gene: TRBV5-1
CDR3nt: TGTGCCAGCAGCTTGCGCGCAGTCGGTGTGACCGGGGAGCTGTTTTTT; CDR3aa: CASSLRAVGVTGELFF; abundance: .; len: 16; d_gene: .; j_gene: TRBJ2-2; v_gene: TRBV7-3
CDR3nt: TGTGCCAGCAGCCGACGGGGCCAGAACACCGGGGAGCTGTTTTTT; CDR3aa: CASSRRGQNTGELFF; abundance: .; len: 15; d_gene: .; j_gene: TRBJ2-2; v_gene: TRBV11-2
CDR3nt: TGTGCCAGCAGCTTAACCAGGGCTGGGGCCAACGTCCTGACTTTC; CDR3aa: CASSLTRAGANVLTF; abundance: few; len: 15; d_gene: .; j_gene: TRBJ2-6; v_gene: TRBV7-3
CDR3nt: TGTGCCAGCAGTGAATTGGCGGCCGGTGAAGCTTTCTTT; CDR3aa: CASSELAAGEAFF; abundance: few; len: 13; d_gene: .; j_gene: TRBJ1-1; v_gene: TRBV2
CDR3nt: TGCAGTGCTAGATCCGGGACAGGGGGGAATTCACCCCTCCACTTT; CDR3aa: CSARSGTGGNSPLHF; abundance: .; len: 15; d_gene: TRBD1; j_gene: TRBJ1-6; v_gene: TRBV20-1
CDR3nt: TGTGCCAGCAGCCGAACTACAGGGGCAGAGCAGTACTTC; CDR3aa: CASSRTTGAEQYF; abundance: many; len: 13; d_gene: TRBD1; j_gene: TRBJ2-7; v_gene: TRBV5-5
CDR3nt: TGCGCCAGCAGCGGAGCAGGGTACGATGAGCAGTTCTTC; CDR3aa: CASSGAGYDEQFF; abundance: .; len: 13; d_gene: .; j_gene: TRBJ2-1; v_gene: TRBV5-1
CDR3nt: TGTGCCAGCAGCTTAACCGGGACAGGGCAAGAGACCCAGTACTTC; CDR3aa: CASSLTGTGQETQYF; abundance: few; len: 15; d_gene: TRBD1; j_gene: TRBJ2-5; v_gene: TRBV7-9
CDR3nt: TGTGCCAGCAGCTTTTTCCGGGGGCGGACCTACGAGCAGTACTTC; CDR3aa: CASSFFRGRTYEQYF; abundance: .; len: 15; d_gene: .; j_gene: TRBJ2-7; v_gene: TRBV7-2
CDR3nt: TGTGCCAGCAGCTCCCGGCCATCGGTATCCCAGCTGGGCTACGAGCAGTACTTC; CDR3aa: CASSSRPSVSQLGYEQYF; abundance: .; len: 18; d_gene: .; j_gene: TRBJ2-7; v_gene: TRBV3-1
CDR3nt: TGTGCCAGCAGCGTAGGGTCAGGGGTTAGTGAAAAACTGTTTTTT; CDR3aa: CASSVGSGVSEKLFF; abundance: few; len: 15; d_gene: .; j_gene: TRBJ1-4; v_gene: TRBV9
CDR3nt: TGCAGTGCTACTGAAGAGACCCAGTACTTC; CDR3aa: CSATEETQYF; abundance: many; len: 10; d_gene: .; j_gene: TRBJ2-5; v_gene: TRBV20-1
CDR3nt: TGTGCCAGCAGCTTAAAACTGGGGGCAAACTATGGCTACACCTTC; CDR3aa: CASSLKLGANYGYTF; abundance: few; len: 15; d_gene: .; j_gene: TRBJ1-2; v_gene: TRBV7-8
CDR3nt: TGTGCCAGCAGTTTAACCGGGACTAGCGGGAATTACTACGAGCAGTACTTC; CDR3aa: CASSLTGTSGNYYEQYF; abundance: .; len: 17; d_gene: TRBD2; j_gene: TRBJ2-7; v_gene: TRBV27
CDR3nt: TGTGCCAGCAGTGGTGACACTTACTCTGGAAACACCATATATTTT; CDR3aa: CASSGDTYSGNTIYF; abundance: few; len: 15; d_gene: .; j_gene: TRBJ1-3; v_gene: TRBV7-8
CDR3nt: TGTGCCAGCAGTGGACTAGCGGGGTTCAATGAGCAGTTCTTC; CDR3aa: CASSGLAGFNEQFF; abundance: few; len: 14; d_gene: TRBD2; j_gene: TRBJ2-1; v_gene: TRBV27
CDR3nt: TGTGCCAGTACCGAAACCGGACAAGGCCTAAATTCACCCCTCCACTTT; CDR3aa: CASTETGQGLNSPLHF; abundance: .; len: 16; d_gene: .; j_gene: TRBJ1-6; v_gene: TRBV19
CDR3nt: TGTGCCAGCTCATGGACGAATGAGCAGTTCTTC; CDR3aa: CASSWTNEQFF; abundance: few; len: 11; d_gene: .; j_gene: TRBJ2-1; v_gene: TRBV12-3/TRBV12-4
CDR3nt: TGTGCCAGCAGCGTAGGCCGAGCATCTTATACAAATGAAAAACTGTTTTTT; CDR3aa: CASSVGRASYTNEKLFF; abundance: .; len: 17; d_gene: .; j_gene: TRBJ1-4; v_gene: TRBV9
CDR3nt: TGTGCCAGCAGTTCCCAGACGTTAGCCAAAAACATTCAGTACTTC; CDR3aa: CASSSQTLAKNIQYF; abundance: few; len: 15; d_gene: .; j_gene: TRBJ2-4; v_gene: TRBV2
CDR3nt: TGCAGCGGCGTTACGACAGTTGAAGCTTTCTTT; CDR3aa: CSGVTTVEAFF; abundance: few; len: 11; d_gene: .; j_gene: TRBJ1-1; v_gene: TRBV29-1
CDR3nt: TGTGCCACCAGATATATGGCGGGACAAAGCTCCTACAATGAGCAGTTCTTC; CDR3aa: CATRYMAGQSSYNEQFF; abundance: .; len: 17; d_gene: .; j_gene: TRBJ2-1; v_gene: TRBV27
CDR3nt: TGTGCCAGCAGCTTATACCCCGGACAGGATCCCTACGAGCAGTACTTC; CDR3aa: CASSLYPGQDPYEQYF; abundance: .; len: 16; d_gene: TRBD1; j_gene: TRBJ2-7; v_gene: TRBV5-5
CDR3nt: TGTGCCAGCAGCCATTACGACAGGGAGATGACTGAAGCTTTCTTT; CDR3aa: CASSHYDREMTEAFF; abundance: .; len: 15; d_gene: TRBD1; j_gene: TRBJ1-1; v_gene: TRBV4-2
CDR3nt: TGTGCCAGCAGTGCCAAGCCCTTAAGTGGGACCCTTACCGGGGAGCTGTTTTTT; CDR3aa: CASSAKPLSGTLTGELFF; abundance: few; len: 18; d_gene: .; j_gene: TRBJ2-2; v_gene: TRBV27
CDR3nt: TGTGCCAGCAGCTCCGGAGCGGGGACAGATACGCAGTATTTT; CDR3aa: CASSSGAGTDTQYF; abundance: many; len: 14; d_gene: TRBD2; j_gene: TRBJ2-3; v_gene: TRBV7-6
CDR3nt: TGTGCCAGCAGCCCGGGACTAGCGGGGGAAAATGAGCAGTTCTTC; CDR3aa: CASSPGLAGENEQFF; abundance: many; len: 15; d_gene: TRBD2; j_gene: TRBJ2-1; v_gene: TRBV14
CDR3nt: TGCGCCAGCAGCCAAGAAGGCAATGAGCAGTTCTTC; CDR3aa: CASSQEGNEQFF; abundance: few; len: 12; d_gene: .; j_gene: TRBJ2-1; v_gene: TRBV4-1
CDR3nt: TGTGCCACCAGTGATCCACGACAGGGCGGCCTTTACACAGATACGCAGTATTTT; CDR3aa: CATSDPRQGGLYTDTQYF; abundance: few; len: 18; d_gene: TRBD1; j_gene: TRBJ2-3; v_gene: TRBV24-1
CDR3nt: TGTGCCTGGAGCCTTGCAAATAATTCACCCCTCCACTTT; CDR3aa: CAWSLANNSPLHF; abundance: few; len: 13; d_gene: .; j_gene: TRBJ1-6; v_gene: TRBV30
CDR3nt: TGTGCCAGCAGCCTACCTAGGTGGCGGATGGGACCAGATACGCAGTATTTT; CDR3aa: CASSLPRWRMGPDTQYF; abundance: few; len: 17; d_gene: .; j_gene: TRBJ2-3; v_gene: TRBV7-2
CDR3nt: TGTGCCAGCAGTCCCCCCGGACTGATGACTCAAGAGACCCAGTACTTC; CDR3aa: CASSPPGLMTQETQYF; abundance: once; len: 16; d_gene: .; j_gene: TRBJ2-5; v_gene: TRBV12-3/TRBV12-4
CDR3nt: TGCGCCAGCAGCTTATTCGCCGGGGATGAGCAGTTCTTC; CDR3aa: CASSLFAGDEQFF; abundance: many; len: 13; d_gene: .; j_gene: TRBJ2-1; v_gene: TRBV5-1
CDR3nt: TGTGCCAGCAGCAAAGTAGGAAGGGGGCGATTCGGAGAGACCCAGTACTTC; CDR3aa: CASSKVGRGRFGETQYF; abundance: few; len: 17; d_gene: .; j_gene: TRBJ2-5; v_gene: TRBV21-1
CDR3nt: TGCGCCAGCAGCCACCCGAGGGACAGGCGATACTATGGCTACACCTTC; CDR3aa: CASSHPRDRRYYGYTF; abundance: few; len: 16; d_gene: TRBD1; j_gene: TRBJ1-2; v_gene: TRBV4-1
CDR3nt: TGTGCCAGCAGCGCCCAGTGGAGCTCCTACGAGCAGTACTTC; CDR3aa: CASSAQWSSYEQYF; abundance: many; len: 14; d_gene: .; j_gene: TRBJ2-7; v_gene: TRBV7-9